This T cell receptor (beta chain) appears in the sequencing data of a study of tumor-infiltrating lymphocytes in primary liver carcinoma. Both RNA and DNA were isolated together from around 20-30 mg of bulk tissue that had not been sorted. At sampling, these chronic HBV carriers had received no treatment. The study found over 90% viable tumor cells in every tumor sample. With 500 to 650 ng total RNA as template and a constant-region primer, TCR beta cDNA was made. Libraries for TCR beta were built through three nested multiplex PCR rounds, which together made up a slightly modified ARM-PCR procedure. PCR rounds one and two used TRBV1-TRBV30 forward primers with a C-beta reverse primer for around 9 cycles each. TCRdb used MiXCR to reprocess the multiplex PCR reads, holding one entry per CDR3 protein. Among around 29,000 distinct CDR3 sequences listed, 71% were seen once. The CDR3 sequence is 12 residues long. Germline values: CDR1 MNHEY, CDR2 SVGAGI.

This clonotype was seen ten or more times. The target antigen is unknown. The junction and the germline gene differ at one end; a read error may be behind it. Study-wide results and limits: In tumor-adjacent and tumor-blood pairs, overlap was lower than in tumor region pairs. Presence in all five tumor regions was observed for only about 7.5-24% of top clones.

The TCR sequence derives from a woman in her twenties or thirties with primary liver carcinoma and hepatitis B virus infection. What was sequenced was liver tumor tissue from sampling region 3. Specified subset: tumor region T3, left-lateral pole. The rearrangement links TRBV6-5 to TRBJ2-7; D perhaps matches TRBD1 (6 bases). The CDR3 is CASTSRGYEQSF. The CDR3 nucleotides are TGTGCCAGCACTTCCAGGGGTTACGAGCAGTCCTTC.